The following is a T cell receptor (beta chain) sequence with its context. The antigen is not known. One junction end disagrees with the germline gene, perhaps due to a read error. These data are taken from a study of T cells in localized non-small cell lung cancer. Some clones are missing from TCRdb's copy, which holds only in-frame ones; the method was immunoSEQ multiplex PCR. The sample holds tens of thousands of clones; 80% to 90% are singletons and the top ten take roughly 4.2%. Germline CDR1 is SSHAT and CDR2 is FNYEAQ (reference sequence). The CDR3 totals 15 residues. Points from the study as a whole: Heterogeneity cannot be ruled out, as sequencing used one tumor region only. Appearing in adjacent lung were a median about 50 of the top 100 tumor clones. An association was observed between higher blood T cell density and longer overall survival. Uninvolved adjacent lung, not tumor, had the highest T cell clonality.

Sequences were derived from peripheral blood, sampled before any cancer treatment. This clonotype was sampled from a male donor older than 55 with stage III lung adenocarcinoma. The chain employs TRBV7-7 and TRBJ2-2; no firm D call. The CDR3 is CASSLGRFGTGELFF. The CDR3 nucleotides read TGTGCTAGCAGCTTAGGTCGTTTCGGGACCGGGGAGCTGTTTTTT.